This T cell receptor beta chain was captured in a study of cytomegalovirus exposure and HLA in healthy donors. General study points: In a later analysis, TCR beta V- and J-gene trimming showed a link to a missense DCLRE1C variant. Among TCR beta chains, those listed as cytomegalovirus-associated numbered over 150.

These donors, healthy bone marrow donors, were studied. Amplification used 60 Vbeta primers and 13 Jbeta primers. Methods used by the authors: An analysis that came later counted tens of millions of unique TCR beta chains, around 10 million shared. The protocol was immunoSEQ multiplex PCR, while the TCRdb copy is restricted to in-frame clones and leaves out a portion. D and trimming were read from the DNA, whereas the V and J calls and clone size are those reported in that table. The sample carries about 97,000 clones, 81% recorded once. Germline V gene lookup returns CDR1 LNHNV and CDR2 YYDKDF (reference sequence). Unmatched junction bases numbered 7, after V lost 1 base and J lost 0 bases. The CDR3 is made up of 17 amino acids. In this sample, this clone turned up once. Its antigen is undetermined.

The V and J genes are TRBV15 and TRBJ2-3; 7 bases map to TRBD1. The sequence was collected from a middle-aged man in good health and CMV-seropositive. Sequences were obtained from PBMCs. DNA for the CDR3: TGTGCCACCAGCAGAGCCGACAGGGCACCAAGCACAGATACGCAGTATTTT. Its protein is CATSRADRAPSTDTQYF.